Below, one T cell receptor beta chain is given with its context. Its antigen is undetermined. The PCR employed 60 Vbeta primers together with 13 Jbeta primers. The repertoire was sequenced with immunoSEQ multiplex PCR; TCRdb's copy has only in-frame clones and lacks some. Of about 140,000 clones in the sample, roughly 72% were seen once. Germline V CDR1 and CDR2: SGDLS, YYNGEE. The CDR3 runs to 15 residues. The V end lost 0 bases, the J end lost 8 bases, and 15 bases lay between the germline ends. The sample comes from a study of cytomegalovirus exposure and HLA in healthy donors. Whole-study findings and limits: Per a prior analysis, the majority of TCR beta V segments were productive roughly 90% or roughly 30% of the time.

The sequencing input was PBMCs. The J gene is TRBJ2-1, the V gene TRBV9; D is possibly TRBD1 (6 bases). This TCR was recovered from a man aged 40-55 years in good health and CMV-seronegative. The chain's CDR3 is CASSVGGQLHDEQFF. The DNA of the CDR3 is TGTGCCAGCAGCGTAGGTGGACAGCTTCACGATGAGCAGTTCTTC.